Here is one T cell receptor (beta chain) with its context. The antigen it recognizes is unknown. No base-level quality is on record; no much larger clone is a single base apart. The study was a case-control design nested within a healthcare worker cohort in London, UK, with weekly nasopharyngeal swab PCR tests and blood sampling. Healthcare workers were enrolled in the week of the UK lockdown, from 23 to 31 March 2020, and were followed every week for up to roughly 16 weeks. The library was obtained by 5' RACE. TCRdb lists the instrument as NextSeq 500. In the TCR library protocol, unique molecular identifiers were attached to individual cDNA molecules to correct for PCR bias and sequencing error. Both TCR alpha and beta chains were sequenced, and tight co-correlation was observed between alpha and beta sequence abundances in each sample. In the paper's pipeline: V gene, J gene and CDR3 annotation of TCR sequences was performed with Decombinator V4. TCRs were defined as expanded if a significant change between any two time points was detected under a Poisson model with p below 0.0001. TCR abundances were normalised to the total number of TCRs sequenced per sample and were expressed as counts per million. MAIT TCRs were defined by TRAV1-2 paired with TRAJ12, TRAJ20 or TRAJ33, and iNKT TCRs by TRAV10 paired with TRAJ18. A search of VDJdb, accessed on 1 November 2021, was run for TCRs annotated to CMV, EBV and SARS-CoV-2, with TCRs annotated for multiple antigens excluded. TCRdb took the public reads, trimmed them with fastp at Q25, ran MiXCR for clone calling and kept in-frame beta chains. Each entry is one CDR3 protein sequence, shown with its most common DNA and genes. The V and J calls were not made by the authors but by TCRdb's processing. The sample data list approximately 100,000 distinct CDR3 sequences, and about 10% of these were observed just once. Jointly, the top ten make up around 4.7% of the sample.

Unmatched junction bases come to 10, with V trimmed by 4 bases and J by 9 bases. There are 14 amino acids in the CDR3, from cysteine to phenylalanine inclusive. CDR3 DNA is the only sequence kept; it has 42 bases, read in frame from the first base. CDR1 and CDR2 are read off the germline V gene as SQVTM and ANQGSEA. The sample comes from a study of early T cells in non-severe SARS-CoV-2 infection (dated by TCRdb to about 2021). In terms of the full investigation: Bulk RNA from unsorted whole blood was used for TCR sequencing, so alpha and beta chains could not be paired. Study-wide findings and limitations: Matching against VDJdb was skewed toward anti-spike CD8 responses, likely underestimated virus-specific expansions, and missed private and CD4 specificities.

The specimen was whole blood. Here the chain combines TRBV29-1 and TRBJ2-1, and TRBD1 aligns with 9 junction nucleotides. This sequence originates from an adult who was a healthcare worker with PCR-confirmed SARS-CoV-2 infection or an uninfected control (not recorded which). This receptor carries the CDR3 CSVVRTGVYREQFF. The DNA sequence reads TGCAGCGTTGTTAGGACAGGGGTATACCGTGAGCAGTTCTTC.